This T cell receptor beta chain originates from a study of blood T cells in healthy people across ages. In its sample, this clonotype was seen a few times. The authors drew approximately 10 milliliters of peripheral blood from each donor. For the second PCR, which ran for roughly 6 to 12 cycles, a sample-barcoded 5' primer and a J-beta primer mix were used. TCRdb redid the calling of the 5' RACE reads with MiXCR, one entry per CDR3 protein. This table holds approximately 1.5 million distinct CDR3 sequences, 30% to 40% found once. The TCR sequence derives from a woman aged 30 to 39 in good health. The specimen sequenced was blood.

The CDR3 sequence is CSASEGYTEAFF. The CDR3 DNA reads as TGCAGTGCTAGTGAGGGTTACACTGAAGCTTTCTTT. The chain uses TRBV20-1 and TRBJ1-1; no definite D call. Trimming removed 3 bases from V and 3 bases from J, with 8 bases in between. The CDR3 is made up of 12 amino acids. The germline V gene has CDR1 DFQATT and CDR2 SNEGSKA (reference sequence).